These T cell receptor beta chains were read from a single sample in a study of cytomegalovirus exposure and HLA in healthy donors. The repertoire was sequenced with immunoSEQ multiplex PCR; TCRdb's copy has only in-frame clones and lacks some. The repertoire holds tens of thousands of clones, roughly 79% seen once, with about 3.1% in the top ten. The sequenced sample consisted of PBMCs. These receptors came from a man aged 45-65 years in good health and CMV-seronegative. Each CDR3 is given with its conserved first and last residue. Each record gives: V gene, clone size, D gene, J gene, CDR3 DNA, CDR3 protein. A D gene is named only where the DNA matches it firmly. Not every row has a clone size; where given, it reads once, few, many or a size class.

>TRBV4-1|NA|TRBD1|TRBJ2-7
TGCGCCAGCAGCCAATACACGGAGACAGGGCACTACGAGCAGTACTTC
CASSQYTETGHYEQYF
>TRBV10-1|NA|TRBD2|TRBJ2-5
TGCGCCAGCAGCCCCGGGACTAGCGGGCAAGAGACCCAGTACTTC
CASSPGTSGQETQYF
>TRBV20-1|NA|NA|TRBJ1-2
TGCAGTGACACAGGGAACTATGGCTACACCTTC
CSDTGNYGYTF
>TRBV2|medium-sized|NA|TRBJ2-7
TGTGCCAGCAGTGATCTCGGGGGTCAGGAGTACTTC
CASSDLGGQEYF
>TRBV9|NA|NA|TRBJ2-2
TGTGCCAGCAGCGTCGAAAGCTCGAACACCGGGGAGCTGTTTTTT
CASSVESSNTGELFF
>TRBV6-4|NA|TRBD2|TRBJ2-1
TGTGCCAGCAGTGAATCAGGACTAGCGGCGGGGATGGCGGGGAATGAGCAGTTCTTC
CASSESGLAAGMAGNEQFF
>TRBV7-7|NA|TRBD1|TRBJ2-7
TGTGCCAGCGGAGAACCGGGACAGGAAAGCTCCTACGAGCAGTACTTC
CASGEPGQESSYEQYF
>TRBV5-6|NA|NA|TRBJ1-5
TGTGCCAGCAGCTCGATCAGGATCCCTGGGCCCCAGCATTTT
CASSSIRIPGPQHF
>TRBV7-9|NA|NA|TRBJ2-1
TGTGCCAGCAGCGATAAAGACAGGCCGTATGAGCAGTTCTTC
CASSDKDRPYEQFF
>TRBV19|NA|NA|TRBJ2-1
TGTGCCAGTAGTATCTACAGGGTTCGCAATGAGCAGTTCTTC
CASSIYRVRNEQFF
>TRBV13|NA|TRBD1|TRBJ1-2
TGTGCCAGCAGCACTGGCCGGGACAGGGACTATGGCTACACCTTC
CASSTGRDRDYGYTF
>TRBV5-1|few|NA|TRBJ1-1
TGCGCCAGCAGCGGATTGGACTTCTCGAGTACTGAAGCTTTCTTT
CASSGLDFSSTEAFF
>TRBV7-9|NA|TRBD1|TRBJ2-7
TGTGCCAGCAGCTCGGGACAGCAGACCTACGAGCAGTACTTC
CASSSGQQTYEQYF
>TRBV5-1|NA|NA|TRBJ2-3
TGCGCCAGCAGCTTGGCCGGCACAGATACGCAGTATTTT
CASSLAGTDTQYF
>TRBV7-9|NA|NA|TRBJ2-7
TGTGCCAGCAGCCAAGGGGTTAACTACGAGCAGTACTTC
CASSQGVNYEQYF
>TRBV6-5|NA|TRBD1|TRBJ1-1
TGTGCCAGCAGTAGACAGGGGACTGAAGCTTTCTTT
CASSRQGTEAFF
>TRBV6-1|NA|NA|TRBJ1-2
TGTGCCAGCAGTGAATCGAGAGCTAACTATGGCTACACCTTC
CASSESRANYGYTF
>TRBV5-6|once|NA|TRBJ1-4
TGTGCCAGCAGCTTGCGCGGGACAACTAATGAAAAACTGTTTTTT
CASSLRGTTNEKLFF
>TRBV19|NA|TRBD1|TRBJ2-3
TGTGCCAGTAGTACCTTGACAGGGGCTAGCACAGATACGCAGTATTTT
CASSTLTGASTDTQYF
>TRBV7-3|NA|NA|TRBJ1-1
TGTGCCAGCAGCTTAAACAGGGAGGGCACTGAAGCTTTCTTT
CASSLNREGTEAFF
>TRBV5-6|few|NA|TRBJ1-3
TGTGCCAGCAGCTTGGGGGTCGGGGAGCTCTACTCTGGAAACACCATATATTTT
CASSLGVGELYSGNTIYF
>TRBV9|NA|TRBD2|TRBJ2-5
TGTGCCAGCAGCGAGGGTGGGGGACTAATACAAGAGACCCAGTACTTC
CASSEGGGLIQETQYF
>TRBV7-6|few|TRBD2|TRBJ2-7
TGTGCCAGCAGCTTAGCGTCTAGCGGGGGGTACGAGCAGTACTTC
CASSLASSGGYEQYF
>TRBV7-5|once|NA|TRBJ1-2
TGTGCCAGAAGCACGCCCGGCGGACAGGGTCTGAACTATGGCTACACCTTC
CARSTPGGQGLNYGYTF
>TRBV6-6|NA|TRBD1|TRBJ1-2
TGTGCCAGCAGTTTGACAGGGGCTCAAGCTAACTATGGCTACACCTTC
CASSLTGAQANYGYTF
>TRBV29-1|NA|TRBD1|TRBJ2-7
TGCAGCGTCGCTGGTAGGGGGCTCGAGCAGTACTTC
CSVAGRGLEQYF
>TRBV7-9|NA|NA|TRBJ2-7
TGTGCCAGCAGCACCACGGGGGGAGGGGGTACCTACGAGCAGTACTTC
CASSTTGGGGTYEQYF